The clone carrying this TCR beta chain turned up a few times. Its antigen is unidentified. The junction and the germline gene differ at one end; a read error may be behind it. TCR beta CDR3 amplification used RNA transcripts. HTBI-primed RT-PCR formed the first round, and a multiplex PCR formed the second. TCRdb analysed the multiplex PCR reads with MiXCR anew, one entry per CDR3 protein. This table has some 410,000 distinct CDR3 sequences, around 21% appearing once. Stable hyperthyroidism meant no ophthalmopathy within 18 months of follow-up. Hyperthyroidism cases were recent diagnoses of under 2 months' duration in people aged 18 to 65. Reliance was placed on clinical symptoms, serum thyroxine, TRAb, thyroid ultrasound and orbital computed tomography for diagnosis. The CDR3 spans 15 residues. Germline CDR1 reads SEHNR; CDR2 reads FQNEAQ (reference sequence). This sample is part of a study of Graves' ophthalmopathy and Graves' hyperthyroidism. Overall study findings and caveats: Progression of ophthalmopathy was predicted by the model with about 68% sensitivity and around 72% specificity.

The material sequenced was peripheral blood. This clonotype was obtained from a woman aged 18 to 35 with stable Graves' hyperthyroidism. The genes are TRBV7-9 and TRBJ1-1; a weak D match, TRBD1 (5 bases). The CDR3 reads CASSLAPGMNTEACF. CDR3 sequence (DNA): TGTGCCAGCAGCTTAGCTCCAGGGATGAACACTGAAGCTTGCTTT.